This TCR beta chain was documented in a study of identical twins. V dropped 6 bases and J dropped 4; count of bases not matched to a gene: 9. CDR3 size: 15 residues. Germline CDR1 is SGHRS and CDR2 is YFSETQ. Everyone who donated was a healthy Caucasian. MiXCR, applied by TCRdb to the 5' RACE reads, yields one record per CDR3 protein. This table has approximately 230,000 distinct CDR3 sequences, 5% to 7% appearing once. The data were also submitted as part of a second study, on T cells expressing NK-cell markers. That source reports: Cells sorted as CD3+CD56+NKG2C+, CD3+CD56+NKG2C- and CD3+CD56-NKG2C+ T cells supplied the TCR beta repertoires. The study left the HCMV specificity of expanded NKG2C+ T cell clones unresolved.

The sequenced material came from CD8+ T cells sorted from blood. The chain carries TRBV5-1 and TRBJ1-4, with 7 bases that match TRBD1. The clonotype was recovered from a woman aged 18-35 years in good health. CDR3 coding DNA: TGCGCCAGCAACGACGGGACAGTAGATAATGAAAAACTGTTTTTT. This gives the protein CASNDGTVDNEKLFF.